This paragraph covers one T cell receptor (beta chain) sequence. What it binds is unknown. The data are from a study of T cell responses to AZD1222 COVID-19 vaccine. Study findings and constraints: Dominant CD4 TCR responses targeted spike regions 160-218 and 743-854. All repertoire sampling was performed exclusively after the peak T cell response. Possibly, clonal diversity was underestimated; donors were largely white British and included more females.

Method: immunoSEQ multiplex PCR; TCRdb's copy keeps in-frame clones and lacks some. The sample gives roughly 150,000 clones, approximately 86% of which show up once; 6.9% is in the top ten. Germline CDR1 is MNHEY and CDR2 is SMNVEV (reference sequence). The CDR3 runs to 12 residues. V lost 5 bases to trimming and J lost 3 bases, with 5 bases between them. The sequencing here drew on peripheral blood, taken after recovery from COVID-19. This sequence originates from an adult who had recovered from COVID-19. J is TRBJ1-5 and V is TRBV27; no clear D gene. CDR3 loop: CASSRSNQPQHF. DNA for the CDR3: TGTGCCAGCAGTCGCTCCAATCAGCCCCAGCATTTT.